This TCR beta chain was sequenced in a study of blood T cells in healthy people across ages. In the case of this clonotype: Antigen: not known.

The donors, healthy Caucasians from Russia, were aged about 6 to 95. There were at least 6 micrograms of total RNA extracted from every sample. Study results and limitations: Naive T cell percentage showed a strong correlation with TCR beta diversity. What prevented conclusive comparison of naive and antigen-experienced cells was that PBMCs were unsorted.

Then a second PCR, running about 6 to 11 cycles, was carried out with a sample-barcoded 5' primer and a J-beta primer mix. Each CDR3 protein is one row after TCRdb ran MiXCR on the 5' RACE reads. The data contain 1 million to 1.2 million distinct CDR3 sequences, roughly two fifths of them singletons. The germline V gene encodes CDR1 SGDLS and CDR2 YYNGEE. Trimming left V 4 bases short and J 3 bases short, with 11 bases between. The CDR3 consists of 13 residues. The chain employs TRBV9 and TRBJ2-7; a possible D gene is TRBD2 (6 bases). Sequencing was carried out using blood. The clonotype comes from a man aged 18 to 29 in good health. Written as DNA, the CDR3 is TGTGCCAGCAGCTCGGGGGATCTCTACGAGCAGTACTTC. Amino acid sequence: CASSSGDLYEQYF.